This is a list of T cell receptor beta chains from one sample in a study of tumor and adjacent non-tumor tissue in lung cancer. Using its own MiXCR run on the multiplex PCR reads, TCRdb lists one record per CDR3 protein. The repertoire has 120,000 to 150,000 distinct CDR3 sequences, approximately 70% of them found once; the top ten carry roughly 18%. The sample taken for sequencing was lung tumor tissue. The receptors were gathered from a man aged 60-69 years with small cell lung cancer. The CDR3 runs from the conserved cysteine through the conserved F or W. Fields, in order: J gene, V gene, D gene, clone size, CDR3 protein, CDR3 DNA. A D gene is named only where the DNA matches it firmly. Rows may omit the clone size; those that give it use once, few, many or a size class.

TRBJ1-3 TRBV4-1 NA NA CASSLRMDSNTIYF TGCGCCAGCAGCCTTCGGATGGATTCTAACACCATATATTTT
TRBJ1-4 TRBV6-6 TRBD1 NA CARRQGKEKLFF TGTGCCAGGCGACAGGGTAAAGAAAAACTGTTTTTT
TRBJ2-7 TRBV20-1 NA NA CCAGASYGFEQCF TGCTGTGCTGGGGCCTCCTACGGTTTCGAGCAGTGCTTC
TRBJ1-1 TRBV11-2 NA NA CASSLTRTTEAFF TGTGCCAGCAGCCTGACAAGGACCACTGAAGCTTTCTTT
TRBJ2-2 TRBV5-1 TRBD2 NA CASSLGLAGGSMEELFF TGCGCCAGCAGCCTAGGACTAGCGGGAGGCAGTATGGAGGAGCTGTTTTTT
TRBJ2-3 TRBV7-8 NA NA CASSLDRRGADTQYF TGTGCCAGCAGCTTAGATCGGAGGGGCGCAGATACGCAGTATTTT
TRBJ2-1 TRBV11-3 TRBD1 NA CAISSGQDNGQFF TGTGCCATCAGCTCGGGACAGGACAATGGGCAGTTCTTC
TRBJ2-3 TRBV11-1 TRBD2 many CASKPGGDVDTQYF TGTGCCAGCAAACCCGGGGGGGACGTGGATACGCAGTATTTT
TRBJ2-5 TRBV9 NA NA CASSVVTGEGTQYF TGTGCCAGCAGCGTAGTAACAGGGGAGGGGACCCAGTACTTC
TRBJ1-1 TRBV11-2 NA NA CVSSYIVGTEAFF TGTGTCAGCAGCTACATAGTGGGCACTGAAGCTTTCTTT
TRBJ2-1 TRBV20-1 TRBD2 NA CSARTSGGRSYNEQLF TGCAGTGCTAGGACTAGCGGGGGCCGCTCCTACAATGAGCAGTTATTC
TRBJ2-5 TRBV7-9 TRBD2 NA CASSSLGLAEETQYF TGTGCCAGCAGCTCCTTGGGACTAGCCGAGGAGACCCAGTACTTC
TRBJ2-3 TRBV6-1 TRBD1 many CASSHTGADTQYF TGTGCCAGCAGTCACACAGGGGCAGATACGCAGTATTTT